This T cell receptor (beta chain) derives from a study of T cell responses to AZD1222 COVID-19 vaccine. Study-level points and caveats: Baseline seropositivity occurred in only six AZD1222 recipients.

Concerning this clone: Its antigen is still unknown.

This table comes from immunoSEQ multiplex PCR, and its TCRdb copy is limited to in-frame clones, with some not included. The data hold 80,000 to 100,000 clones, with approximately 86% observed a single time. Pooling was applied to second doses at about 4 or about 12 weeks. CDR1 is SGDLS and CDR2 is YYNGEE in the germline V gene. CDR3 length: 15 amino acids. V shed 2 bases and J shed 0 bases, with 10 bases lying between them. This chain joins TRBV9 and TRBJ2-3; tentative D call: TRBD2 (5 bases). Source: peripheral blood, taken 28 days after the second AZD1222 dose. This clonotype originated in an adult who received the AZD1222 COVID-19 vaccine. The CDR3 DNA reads TGTGCCAGCAGCGTCTGGACTTCTAGCACAGATACGCAGTATTTT. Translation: CASSVWTSSTDTQYF.